This T cell receptor (beta chain) comes out of a study of metastatic and nonmetastatic thyroid tumors. The wider study: Comparative analysis of repertoires was undertaken across blood and tumor or nodule tissue obtained from malignant and benign thyroid patients. Regarding the study as a whole: It was reported that TCR beta diversity was significantly higher in malignant thyroid tumors than benign nodules, in blood and tumor.

Original methodology: Variation in CDR3 across clinicopathological groups served as the basis for constructing a distant-metastasis classifier in papillary thyroid cancer. MiXCR re-clonotyped the PCR reads for TCRdb. TCRdb, not the authors, supplied the V and J calls. This table holds 20,000 to 25,000 clones, about a tenth found once. CDR1 is MNHNS and CDR2 is SASEGT in the germline V gene. Deletions cut 6 bases from V and 4 bases from J, with 16 bases between. CDR3 length: 15 residues. The entire patient cohort was treatment-naive prior to thyroid surgery. As concerns this clone: Its antigen is unknown.

The source of this sequence is a female donor with papillary thyroid cancer or a benign thyroid nodule (not recorded which). Some clones in this sample may be carry-over from other donors' samples. The chain links TRBV6-1 to TRBJ1-3; D gene uncertain. The sequenced sample consisted of blood. The CDR3 protein is CASRVIGISGNTIYF. In nucleotides, the CDR3 is TGTGCCAGCAGAGTTATAGGTATTTCAGGAAACACCATATATTTT.